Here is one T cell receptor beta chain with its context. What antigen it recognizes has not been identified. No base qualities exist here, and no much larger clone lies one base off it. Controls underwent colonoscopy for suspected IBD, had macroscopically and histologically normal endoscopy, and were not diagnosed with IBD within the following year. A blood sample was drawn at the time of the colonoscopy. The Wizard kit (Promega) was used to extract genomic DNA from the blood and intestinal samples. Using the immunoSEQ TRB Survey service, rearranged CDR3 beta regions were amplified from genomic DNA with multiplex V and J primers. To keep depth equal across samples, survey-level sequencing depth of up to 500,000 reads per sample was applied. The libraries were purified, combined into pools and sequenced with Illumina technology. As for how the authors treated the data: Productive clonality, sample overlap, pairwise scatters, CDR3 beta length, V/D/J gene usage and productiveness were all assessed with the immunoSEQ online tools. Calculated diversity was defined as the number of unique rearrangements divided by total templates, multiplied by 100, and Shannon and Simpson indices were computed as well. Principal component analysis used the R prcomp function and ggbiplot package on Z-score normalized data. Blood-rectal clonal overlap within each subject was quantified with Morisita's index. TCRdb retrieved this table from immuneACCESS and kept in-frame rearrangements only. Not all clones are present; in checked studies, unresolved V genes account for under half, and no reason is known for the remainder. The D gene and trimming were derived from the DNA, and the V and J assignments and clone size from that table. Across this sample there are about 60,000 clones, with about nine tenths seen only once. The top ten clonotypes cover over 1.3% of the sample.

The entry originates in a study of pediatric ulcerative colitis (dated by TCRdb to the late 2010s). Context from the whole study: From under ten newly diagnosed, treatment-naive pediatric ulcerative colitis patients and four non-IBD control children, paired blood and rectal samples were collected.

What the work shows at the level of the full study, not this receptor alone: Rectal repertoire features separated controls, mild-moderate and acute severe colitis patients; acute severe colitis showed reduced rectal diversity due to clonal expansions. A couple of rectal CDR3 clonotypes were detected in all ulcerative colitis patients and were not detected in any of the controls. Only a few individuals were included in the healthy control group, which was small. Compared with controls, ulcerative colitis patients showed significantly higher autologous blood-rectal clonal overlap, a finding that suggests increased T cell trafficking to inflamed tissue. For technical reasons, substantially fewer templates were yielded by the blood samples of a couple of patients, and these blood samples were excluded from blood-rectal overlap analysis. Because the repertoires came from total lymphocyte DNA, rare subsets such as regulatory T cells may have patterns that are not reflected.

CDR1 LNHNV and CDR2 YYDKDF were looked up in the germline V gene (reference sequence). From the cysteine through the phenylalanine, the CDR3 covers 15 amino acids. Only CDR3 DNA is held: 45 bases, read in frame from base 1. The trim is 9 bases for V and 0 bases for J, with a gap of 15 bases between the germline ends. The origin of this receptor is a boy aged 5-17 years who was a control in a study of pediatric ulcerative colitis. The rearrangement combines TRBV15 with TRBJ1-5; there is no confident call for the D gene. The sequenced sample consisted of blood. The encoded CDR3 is CATNAAAASNQPQHF. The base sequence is TGTGCCACTAACGCAGCCGCCGCTAGCAATCAGCCCCAGCATTTT. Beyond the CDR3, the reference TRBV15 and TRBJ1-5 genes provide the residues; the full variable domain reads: DAMVIQNPRYQVTQFGKPVTLSCSQTLNHNVMYWYQQKSSQAPKLLFHYYDKDFNNEADTPDNFQSRRPNTSFCFLDIRSPGLGDTAMYLCATNAAAASNQPQHFGDGTRLSIL.